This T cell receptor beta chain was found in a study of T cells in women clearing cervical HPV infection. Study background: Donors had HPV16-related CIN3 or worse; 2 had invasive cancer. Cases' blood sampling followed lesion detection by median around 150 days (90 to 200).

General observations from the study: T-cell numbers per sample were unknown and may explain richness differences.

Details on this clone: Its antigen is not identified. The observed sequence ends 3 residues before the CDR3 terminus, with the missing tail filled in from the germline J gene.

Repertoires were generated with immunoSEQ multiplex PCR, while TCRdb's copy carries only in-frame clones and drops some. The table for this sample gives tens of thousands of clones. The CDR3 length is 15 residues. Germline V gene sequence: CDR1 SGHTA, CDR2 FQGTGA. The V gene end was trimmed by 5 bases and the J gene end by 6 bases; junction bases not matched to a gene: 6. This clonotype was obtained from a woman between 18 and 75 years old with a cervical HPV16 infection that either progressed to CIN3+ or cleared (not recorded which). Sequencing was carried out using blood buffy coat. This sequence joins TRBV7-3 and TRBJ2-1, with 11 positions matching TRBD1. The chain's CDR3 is CASSADRGLLNEQFF. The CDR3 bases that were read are TGTGCCAGCAGCGCGGACAGGGGGCTTCTCAATGAG.